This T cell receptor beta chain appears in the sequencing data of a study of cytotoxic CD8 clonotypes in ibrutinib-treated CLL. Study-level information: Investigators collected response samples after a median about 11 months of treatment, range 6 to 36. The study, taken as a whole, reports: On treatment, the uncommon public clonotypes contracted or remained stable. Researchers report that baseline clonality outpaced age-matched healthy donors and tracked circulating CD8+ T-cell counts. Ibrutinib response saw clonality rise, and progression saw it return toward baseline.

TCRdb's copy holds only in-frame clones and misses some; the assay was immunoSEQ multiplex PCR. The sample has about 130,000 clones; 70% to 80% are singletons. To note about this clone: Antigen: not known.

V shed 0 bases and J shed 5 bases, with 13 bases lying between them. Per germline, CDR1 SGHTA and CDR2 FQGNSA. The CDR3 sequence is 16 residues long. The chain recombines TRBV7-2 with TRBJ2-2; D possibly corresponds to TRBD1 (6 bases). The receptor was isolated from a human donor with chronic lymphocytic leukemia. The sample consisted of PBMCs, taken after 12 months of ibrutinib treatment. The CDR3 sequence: CASSLATGSGTGELFF. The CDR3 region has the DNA TGTGCCAGCAGCTTAGCTACAGGGTCGGGGACCGGGGAGCTGTTTTTT.